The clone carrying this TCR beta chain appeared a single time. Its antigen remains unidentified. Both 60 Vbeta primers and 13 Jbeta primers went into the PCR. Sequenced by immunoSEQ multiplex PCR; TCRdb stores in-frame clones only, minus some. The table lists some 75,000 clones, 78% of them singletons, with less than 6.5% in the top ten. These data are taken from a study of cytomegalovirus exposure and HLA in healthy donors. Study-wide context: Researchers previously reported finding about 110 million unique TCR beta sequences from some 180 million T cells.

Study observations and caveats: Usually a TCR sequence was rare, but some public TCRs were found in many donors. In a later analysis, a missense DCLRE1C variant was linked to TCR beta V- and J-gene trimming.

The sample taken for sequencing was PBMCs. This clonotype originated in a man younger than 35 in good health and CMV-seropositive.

Here the CDR3 DNA reads TGTGCCAGCAGCTTAACTAGGAGCACAGATACGCAGTATTTT. Residues: CASSLTRSTDTQYF. The gene calls are TRBV7-9 and TRBJ2-3, with D maybe TRBD2 (5 bases). The CDR3 consists of 14 residues. Trimming shortened V by 2 bases and J by 0 bases, and 6 bases separated the two germline ends. CDR1 and CDR2 (germline): SEHNR, FQNEAQ (reference sequence).